This T cell receptor (beta chain) derives from a study of siplizumab effects on memory and regulatory T cells. With regard to this clone: The antigen remains undetermined.

General observations from the study: Of the proliferating CD4+ or CD8+ clones, roughly 75-97% lacked a naive or memory phenotype that could be assigned. There appeared to be greater diversity in naive T cells than in memory cells, and naive T cells seemed major contributors to the alloresponse. Treg origin accounted for an average of around 69% of mappable alloreactive CD4+ clones with siplizumab and less than 30% in controls.

Assays captured roughly 110,000 TCR templates per sample. The method was immunoSEQ multiplex PCR; TCRdb's version includes in-frame clones alone and lacks a portion of them. This table has about 120,000 clones, just under 95% appearing once. Germline V gene data show CDR1 as SGHRS and CDR2 as YFSETQ. The CDR3 contains 15 residues. The V end was cut by 0 bases, the J end by 8 bases, with 14 bases between. Sequenced: non-Treg CD4+ T cells sorted from blood. The V gene is TRBV5-1, the J gene TRBJ1-4, with D unclear. The sequence was obtained from a human donor in good health. The CDR3 DNA follows: TGCGCCAGCAGCTTGGCAAGGACCGAGACCGAAAAACTGTTTTTT. This gives the protein CASSLARTETEKLFF.